This paragraph reports one T cell receptor beta chain. What it binds is not known. The record originates from a study of T cell responses to AZD1222 COVID-19 vaccine. As for the study in general: Analyses pooled second doses at about 4 or about 12 weeks.

Produced via immunoSEQ multiplex PCR; TCRdb's table is partial and in-frame only. The repertoire holds about 150,000 clones, with roughly nine tenths as singletons. Germline trimming cut 6 bases from V and 1 base from J; bases unmatched to any gene: 3. The CDR3 contains 15 residues. Germline V gene data show CDR1 as LNHDA and CDR2 as SQIVND (reference sequence). Study results and limitations: AZD1222 recipients seropositive at baseline numbered only 5 or 6. Repertoires were obtained only post-peak T cell response.

The clonotype originates from an adult in good health. Material: peripheral blood, obtained on day 0 of AZD1222 vaccination. The gene calls are TRBV19 and TRBJ2-1, with 10 positions matching TRBD1. In DNA, the CDR3 is TGTGCCAGTAGAAGGACAGGGGGGTCCTACAATGAGCAGTTCTTC. Its translation is CASRRTGGSYNEQFF.